Listed here are 19 T cell receptor beta chains from one sample, sequenced in a study of T-cell memory formation after mild COVID-19. TCRdb independently ran MiXCR on the 5' RACE reads; one entry per CDR3 protein. The repertoire holds 350,000 to 400,000 distinct CDR3 sequences, with under 25% as singletons. Material: PBMCs or a T cell subset sorted from them (not recorded which). These receptors were obtained from an adult woman who had mild COVID-19 (a few samples of this study predate the infection). Cell type and time point are not known.

This clonotype was seen a handful of times. V gene TRBV28 combines with J gene TRBJ1-1; D not resolved. V lost 3 bases and J 3 bases, leaving 5 bases between the germline ends. The CDR3 has 12 amino acids. Per the germline V gene, CDR1 is MDHEN and CDR2 is SYDVKM. CDR3 region: CASSLMDTEAFF. CDR3 DNA sequence: TGTGCCAGCAGTTTGATGGACACTGAAGCTTTCTTT.

V gene TRBV20-1 combines with J gene TRBJ2-1, with D possibly matching TRBD2 (6 bases). V was cut by 3 bases and J by 3 bases, with 12 bases left in between. CDR3 length: 14 residues. CDR1 is DFQATT, CDR2 SNEGSKA, per germline (reference sequence). CDR3 in amino acids: CSARTAGFYNEQFF. CDR3 sequence (DNA): TGCAGTGCTAGGACAGCGGGCTTCTACAATGAGCAGTTCTTC.

The chain carries TRBV7-9 and TRBJ1-1, with a tentative D call TRBD1 (6 bases). Germline CDR1 SEHNR, CDR2 FQNEAQ (reference sequence). V was trimmed by 1 base and J by 0 bases, leaving 21 bases between them. The CDR3 is 19 amino acids. This chain's CDR3 is CASSLVAWGAPRMNTEAFF. CDR3 nucleotide sequence: TGTGCCAGCAGCTTAGTGGCGTGGGGGGCTCCCCGGATGAACACTGAAGCTTTCTTT.

This clonotype has more than one count but fewer than ten. This chain uses TRBV10-3 with TRBJ1-1, with D unresolved. Germline CDR1 reads ENHRY; CDR2 reads SYGVKD. This CDR3 contains 16 residues. Deletions cut 7 bases from V and 3 bases from J, with 21 bases between. The CDR3 spells CAITSERTARDTEAFF. CDR3 sequence (DNA): TGTGCCATCACCAGTGAAAGGACGGCTAGAGACACTGAAGCTTTCTTT.

Concerning this clonotype itself: A clone one base away is much larger, so this may be a read error. The CDR3 nucleotides are TGTGCCAGCGAGGGGGTGAACACTGAAGCTTTCTTT. It codes for CASEGVNTEAFF. This chain connects TRBV7-9 to TRBJ1-1, with D perhaps TRBD1 (6 bases). The CDR3 extends over 12 amino acids. Trimming took 8 bases from V and 0 from J, leaving 7 bases between them. CDR1 is SEHNR and CDR2 is FQNEAQ in the germline V gene (reference sequence). The full variable domain, in which reference TRBV7-9 and TRBJ1-1 provide the parts outside the CDR3, is DTGVSQNPRHKITKRGQNVTFRCDPISEHNRLYWYRQTLGQGPEFLTYFQNEAQLEKSRLLSDRFSAERPKGSFSTLEIQRTEQGDSAMYLCASEGVNTEAFFGQGTRLTVV.

This clonotype has more than one count but fewer than ten. The V gene is TRBV12-3 or TRBV12-4, the J gene TRBJ2-7; D possibly corresponds to TRBD1 (5 bases). Trimming took 5 bases from V and 1 from J, leaving 9 bases between them. This CDR3 spans 13 amino acids. The CDR3 region has the DNA TGTGCCAGCAGTGAGACAGAGTCCTACGAGCAGTACTTC. It yields the protein CASSETESYEQYF.

The rearrangement uses TRBV20-1 and TRBJ2-3; a weak D match, TRBD2 (5 bases). Trimming left V 6 bases short and J 4 bases short, with 20 bases between. There are 15 residues in the CDR3. From germline, CDR1 is DFQATT and CDR2 SNEGSKA (reference sequence). The CDR3 DNA sequence: TGCAGTGCCCGGGCGGGCTCAGTCGGTCCAGATACGCAGTATTTT. Amino acids: CSARAGSVGPDTQYF.

The J gene is TRBJ2-5, the V gene TRBV20-1, with D perhaps matching TRBD1 (5 bases). V dropped 4 bases and J dropped 3 bases, with 9 bases sitting between them. CDR1 DFQATT and CDR2 SNEGSKA come from the germline V gene (reference sequence). This CDR3 comprises 12 residues. The CDR3: CSAIKGKETQYF. The DNA of the CDR3 is TGCAGTGCTATAAAGGGGAAAGAGACCCAGTACTTC.

The sample holds a few counts of this clonotype. The V call is TRBV7-9, the J call TRBJ1-2; the match to TRBD1 covers 8 bases. The CDR3 spans 13 residues. Germline CDR1 SEHNR, CDR2 FQNEAQ (reference sequence). Unmatched junction bases numbered 7, after V lost 5 bases and J lost 8 bases. CDR3 DNA sequence: TGTGCCAGCAGCGCCCAGGGGGCAAAAGGCTACACCTTC. Its translation is CASSAQGAKGYTF.

The gene calls are TRBV6-5 and TRBJ2-1; tentative D call: TRBD2 (5 bases). Germline V CDR1 and CDR2: MNHEY, SVGAGI. The CDR3 is 15 residues long. V was pared by 0 bases and J by 6 bases, with 12 bases between. The CDR3 loop reads CASSYSRSGVNEQFF. The CDR3 DNA reads TGTGCCAGCAGTTACTCGCGGTCCGGGGTCAATGAGCAGTTCTTC.

The chain is built from TRBV5-1 and TRBJ1-1, with 7 bases matching TRBD1. With 3 bases clipped from V and 7 bases from J, the junction kept 6 bases outside the gene matches. The CDR3 is made up of 13 amino acids. Germline V lookup: CDR1 SGHRS, CDR2 YFSETQ. CDR3 sequence reads: CASSSGTENEAFF. CDR3 nucleotide sequence: TGCGCCAGCAGCTCCGGGACAGAAAATGAAGCTTTCTTT.

The rearrangement links TRBV7-8 to TRBJ2-2; 7 nucleotides line up with TRBD1. Germline V gene sequence: CDR1 SGHVS, CDR2 FQNEAQ. This CDR3 has 14 residues. V dropped 5 bases and J dropped 5; count of bases not matched to a gene: 5. This CDR3 reads CASSGQQGTGELFF. The CDR3 nucleotides read TGTGCCAGCAGCGGCCAACAGGGGACCGGGGAGCTGTTTTTT.

Ten or more counts support this clonotype. The V gene is TRBV11-3, the J gene TRBJ2-1; the D is unclear. Germline loops: CDR1 SGHNT, CDR2 YENEEA. The CDR3 is 13 residues long. V was shortened by 1 base and J by 10 bases, with 11 bases between the two germline ends. The CDR3, as DNA: TGTGCCAGCAGCTTAGCGGCGCTCGGCGAGCAGTTCTTC. Its translation: CASSLAALGEQFF.

This clonotype was seen a few times. The rearrangement links TRBV12-3 or TRBV12-4 to TRBJ1-2; D remains ambiguous. The CDR3 contains 14 residues. V lost 4 bases, J lost 0 bases, and 9 bases lay in between. The CDR3 spells CASSSREANYGYTF. The CDR3 DNA reads as TGTGCCAGCAGTTCTCGGGAGGCTAACTATGGCTACACCTTC.

The chain is built from TRBV12-3 or TRBV12-4 and TRBJ2-5; D possibly corresponds to TRBD1 (6 bases). The V end was cut by 3 bases, the J end by 4 bases, with 15 bases between. There are 15 residues in the CDR3. CDR3 nucleotide sequence: TGTGCCAGCAGTTTTGGCAGGGGTTTGGGAGAGACCCAGTACTTC. This translates into CASSFGRGLGETQYF.

This clonotype was detected a few times. The V and J genes are TRBV4-3 and TRBJ2-7; TRBD1 matches 9 bases. The CDR3 loop spans 15 amino acids. The V gene end was trimmed by 2 bases and the J gene end by 4 bases; junction bases not matched to a gene: 6. Per germline, CDR1 LGHNA and CDR2 YSLEER. DNA of the CDR3: TGCGCCAGCAGCCAATCACAGGGGGCATTGTACGAGCAGTACTTC. This sequence encodes CASSQSQGALYEQYF.

In DNA, the CDR3 is TGTGCCAGCACAGGGAGAAACTATGGCTACACCTTC. It yields the protein CASTGRNYGYTF. V and J are TRBV6-2 or TRBV6-3 and TRBJ1-2; D might be TRBD1 (5 bases). The CDR3 length is 12 residues. V was clipped by 7 bases and J by 2 bases, with 8 bases between them. Looked up from germline, CDR1 is MNHEY and CDR2 is SVGEGT.

This clonotype came up a few times. This chain connects TRBV10-3 to TRBJ2-5, with D possibly matching TRBD1 (5 bases). Germline V gene sequence: CDR1 ENHRY, CDR2 SYGVKD. The CDR3 runs to 18 residues. The V and J ends lost 0 bases and 5 bases respectively, with 22 bases between them. CDR3 protein: CAISESGSTFTGWETQYF. CDR3 in DNA: TGTGCCATCAGTGAGTCAGGATCGACCTTTACAGGTTGGGAGACCCAGTACTTC.

V and J are TRBV11-2 and TRBJ2-3; 12 positions match TRBD1. This CDR3 is 18 amino acids long. Trimming removed 0 bases from V and 5 bases from J; junction bases left unmatched: 9. Germline-derived CDR1 and CDR2 are SGHAT and FQNNGV. CDR3 loop: CASSLDRSGQGARDTQYF. The CDR3, as DNA: TGTGCCAGCAGCTTAGATCGGTCGGGACAGGGGGCTAGAGATACGCAGTATTTT.